The 6 T cell receptor beta chains below were found in one sample sequenced in a study of blood T cell repertoires in COVID-19. Generated by immunoSEQ multiplex PCR, the TCRdb table keeps only in-frame clones and is missing some. The table includes roughly 72,000 clones, roughly 80% detected once. Sequencing was carried out using peripheral blood. These receptors were obtained from a woman older than 75 with acute or convalescent COVID-19.

This chain connects TRBV12-3 or TRBV12-4 to TRBJ1-5; D might be TRBD1 (6 bases). V was shortened by 3 bases and J by 7 bases, with 10 bases between the two germline ends. The CDR3 extends over 13 amino acids. CDR3 in amino acids: CASSFGGGQPQHF. The CDR3 DNA reads TGTGCCAGCAGTTTCGGGGGGGGCCAGCCCCAGCATTTT.

The genes are TRBV10-2 and TRBJ1-4; no firm D call. Trimming removed 8 bases at V and 0 bases at J, with 10 bases between. This CDR3 has 14 amino acids. CDR1 is WSHSY, CDR2 SAAADI, per germline. As DNA, the CDR3 is TGCGCCAGCGCCCTCAGTGCAACTAATGAAAAACTGTTTTTT. Its translation is CASALSATNEKLFF.

The table lists this clone with a few counts. In nucleotides, the CDR3 is TGTGCCAGTAGTATAGATCCCGGACAGGGCGGCAATCAGCCCCAGCATTTT. As protein: CASSIDPGQGGNQPQHF. The chain has TRBV19 and TRBJ1-5, with 8 bases identical to TRBD1. The CDR3 spans 17 residues. Trimming at V came to 0 bases and at J to 2 bases, leaving 6 bases not matched to a gene. The germline gives CDR1 LNHDA, CDR2 SQIVND (reference sequence).

The CDR3 loop is CSASFLPRGYGYTF. CDR3 bases: TGCAGTGCTAGTTTTCTTCCAAGGGGCTATGGCTACACCTTC. V is TRBV20-1 and J is TRBJ1-2; the D gene is possibly TRBD1 (5 bases). Germline V lookup: CDR1 DFQATT, CDR2 SNEGSKA (reference sequence). This CDR3 is built from 14 residues. V was shortened by 3 bases and J by 4 bases, with 15 bases between the two germline ends.

The chain has TRBV5-4 and TRBJ2-3; 12 positions agree with TRBD2. J lost 7 bases, V lost 0 bases, and 3 bases had no gene match. This CDR3 comprises 15 residues. Germline loops: CDR1 SGHNT, CDR2 YYREEE (reference sequence). The CDR3 here is CASSLVLAGGYTQYF. The CDR3 nucleotides are TGTGCCAGCAGCTTGGTCCTAGCGGGAGGGTATACGCAGTATTTT.

This rearrangement joins TRBV19 to TRBJ1-2; tentative D call: TRBD1 (5 bases). V dropped 10 bases and J dropped 4 bases, with 16 bases sitting between them. Germline V lookup: CDR1 LNHDA, CDR2 SQIVND (reference sequence). CDR3 length: 13 amino acids. This CDR3 is CATRQPGGYGYTF. For the CDR3, the DNA is TGTGCCACCAGACAGCCGGGGGGCTATGGCTACACCTTC.